This entry concerns a single TCR beta chain. Its target is not known. This sample was taken from a study of cytotoxic CD8 clonotypes in ibrutinib-treated CLL. For the study at large: Response specimens were obtained following a median treatment duration of approximately 11 months, with a range of 6 to 36. Findings of the study overall: Before falling back toward baseline at progression, clonality had risen at the time of ibrutinib response.

Cryopreserved PBMCs provided approximately 1.9 micrograms of genomic DNA for the TCR beta libraries. Germline lookup yields CDR1 KGHSH and CDR2 LQKENI. This CDR3 comprises 16 residues. V lost 3 bases and J lost 8; bases outside the gene matches: 13. With sequencing, the targeted depth ranged from 1 in 200,000 to 1 in 1 million T cells. Sequencing used immunoSEQ multiplex PCR; TCRdb keeps in-frame clones, though not all of them. The sample yields roughly 42,000 clones, approximately 67% seen once. Material: PBMCs, obtained at disease progression, from a patient treated with ibrutinib. The clonotype originates from a human donor with chronic lymphocytic leukemia. The V gene is TRBV18, the J gene TRBJ1-2; 9 bases are shared with TRBD1. The CDR3 DNA reads TGTGCCAGCTCACCTTCCGGGACAGGGACCCTCGCGGGCTACACCTTC. Residues: CASSPSGTGTLAGYTF.